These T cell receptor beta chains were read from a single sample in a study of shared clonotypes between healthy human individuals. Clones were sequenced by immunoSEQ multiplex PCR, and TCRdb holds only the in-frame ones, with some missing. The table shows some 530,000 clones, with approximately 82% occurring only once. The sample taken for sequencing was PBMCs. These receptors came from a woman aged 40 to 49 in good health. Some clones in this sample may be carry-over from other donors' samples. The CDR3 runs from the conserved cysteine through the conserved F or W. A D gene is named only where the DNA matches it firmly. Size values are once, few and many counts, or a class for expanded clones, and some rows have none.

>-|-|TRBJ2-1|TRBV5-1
TGCGCCAGCAGCCTTAGGACGGGTGACAATGAGCAGTTCTTC
CASSLRTGDNEQFF
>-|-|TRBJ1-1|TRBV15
TGTGCCACCAGCACGCACCTGAACACTGAAGCTTTCTTT
CATSTHLNTEAFF
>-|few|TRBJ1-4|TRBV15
TGTGCCACCAGCCCACCGGGAGTCCGTAATGAAAAACTGTTTTTT
CATSPPGVRNEKLFF
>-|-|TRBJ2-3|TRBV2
TGTGCCAGCAGTGAAGCGTTTGGGGCGGATACGCAGTATTTT
CASSEAFGADTQYF
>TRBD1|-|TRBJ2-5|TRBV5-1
TGCGCCAGCAGCTTGGGCGGTGCAGGGGGAGTAGAGAACCAAGAGACCCAGTACTTC
CASSLGGAGGVENQETQYF
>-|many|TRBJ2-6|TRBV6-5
TGTGCCACCGGGAGCTCTGGGGCCAACGTCCTGACTTTC
CATGSSGANVLTF
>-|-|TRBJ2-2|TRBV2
TGTGCCAGCAAAGCGGACTACGTAATCGGGGAGCTGTTTTTT
CASKADYVIGELFF
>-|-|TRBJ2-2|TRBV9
TGTGCCAGCAGCACCGGGGGAGACCCTAGAATTTACACCGGGGAGCTGTTTTTT
CASSTGGDPRIYTGELFF
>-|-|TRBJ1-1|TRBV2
TGTGCCAGCACTCCACGGAATGAAGCTTTCTTT
CASTPRNEAFF
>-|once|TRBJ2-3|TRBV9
TGTGCCAGCAGCGTAGAACGGGCGTTTGAGGCAGATACGCAGTATTTT
CASSVERAFEADTQYF
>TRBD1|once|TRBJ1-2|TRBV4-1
TGCGCCAGCAGCCCGTCGGGACAGGGCTATGGCTACACCTTC
CASSPSGQGYGYTF
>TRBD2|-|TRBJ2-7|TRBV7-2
TGTGCCAGCAGCCTAGGACCCGGGCTAGCGGGAAAATTCTACGAGCAGTACTTC
CASSLGPGLAGKFYEQYF
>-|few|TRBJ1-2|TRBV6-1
TGTGCCAGCAGTGAAGCGGTTGGGAAGGACACCTATGGCTACACCTTC
CASSEAVGKDTYGYTF
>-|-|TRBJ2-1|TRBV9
TGTGCCAGCAGCGTGTCGCTACACTCCTACAATGAGCAGTTCTTC
CASSVSLHSYNEQFF
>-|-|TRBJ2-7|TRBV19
TGTGCCAGTAGTTACAGGATCTCCTACGAGCAGTACTTC
CASSYRISYEQYF
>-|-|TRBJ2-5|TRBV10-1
TGCGCCAGCAGTGGGGGCACCCTAAAAAGTTTACTACAAGAGACCCAGTACTTC
CASSGGTLKSLLQETQYF
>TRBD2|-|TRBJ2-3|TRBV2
TGTGCCAGCAGAACCGCCGGGACTAGCTCAGATACGCAGTATTTT
CASRTAGTSSDTQYF
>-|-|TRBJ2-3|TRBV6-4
TGTGCCAGCAGCGAAGGGGGTGGCACGCAGTATTTT
CASSEGGGTQYF
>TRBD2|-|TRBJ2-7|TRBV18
TGTGCCAGCTCACCATTGGGGGAGGGGTACGAGCAGTACTTC
CASSPLGEGYEQYF
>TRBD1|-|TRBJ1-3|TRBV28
TGTGCCAGCAGTTCTGGACAGGGAGCAAACACCATATATTTT
CASSSGQGANTIYF
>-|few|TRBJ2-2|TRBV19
TGTGCCAGTACCCGGACTACCAATCGGGGCACCGGGGAGCTGTTTTTT
CASTRTTNRGTGELFF
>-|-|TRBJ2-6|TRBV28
TGTGCCAGCAGTTTGGAGGTCCGCGGCAGGCACTCTGGGGCCAACGTCCTGACTTTC
CASSLEVRGRHSGANVLTF
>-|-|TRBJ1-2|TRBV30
TGTGCCTGGAGTCAGAGTCCTAACTATGGCTACACCTTC
CAWSQSPNYGYTF
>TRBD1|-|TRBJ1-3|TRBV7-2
TGTGCCAGCAGCTTTCTGGGACAGAGAAACACCATATATTTT
CASSFLGQRNTIYF
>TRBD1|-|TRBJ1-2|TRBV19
TGTGCCAGTAGTTCCGGGACAGGGGCGAGAATTAACTATGGCTACACCTTC
CASSSGTGARINYGYTF
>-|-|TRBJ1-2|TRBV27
TGTGCCAGCAGTTTAGGTGCTGGGGGCAACTATGGCTACACCTTC
CASSLGAGGNYGYTF
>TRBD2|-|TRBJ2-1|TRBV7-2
TGTGCCAGCAGCTACCTAGCGGGAGCTAGGAACAATGAGCAGTTCTTC
CASSYLAGARNNEQFF
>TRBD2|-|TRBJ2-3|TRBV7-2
TGTGCCAGCAGGGGAGCAGCGGGAGGCACAGATACGCAGTATTTT
CASRGAAGGTDTQYF
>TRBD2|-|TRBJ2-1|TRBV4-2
TGTGCCAGCAGCCGATCGCACACTAGCGGGAGCTCCTACAATGAGCAGTTCTTC
CASSRSHTSGSSYNEQFF
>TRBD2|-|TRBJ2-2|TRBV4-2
TGTGCCAGCAGCCAAGATAGCGGGAGGGCCTCAGCCGGGGAGCTGTTTTTT
CASSQDSGRASAGELFF
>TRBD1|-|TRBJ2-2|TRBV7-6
TGTGCCAGCAGCCAAAGAGGGGGCGCGACCGGGGAGCTGTTTTTT
CASSQRGGATGELFF
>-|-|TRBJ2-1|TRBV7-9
TGTGCCAGCAGCTTATTCCGAGGGGGTTACAATGAGCAGTTCTTC
CASSLFRGGYNEQFF
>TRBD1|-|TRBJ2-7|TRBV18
TGTGCCAGCTCACCATCCCCAGGGGGCATCTACGAGCAGTACTTC
CASSPSPGGIYEQYF
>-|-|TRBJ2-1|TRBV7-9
TGTGCCAGCAGCTTTGGGCGGGAAGAGCAGTTCTTC
CASSFGREEQFF
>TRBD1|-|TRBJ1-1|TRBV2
TGTGCCAGCAATTCCCGGGACAGCTCCACTGAAGCTTTCTTT
CASNSRDSSTEAFF
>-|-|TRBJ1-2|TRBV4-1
TGCGCCAGCAGCCAAGGGGAATCCAGGAGGGTTAACTATGGCTACACCTTC
CASSQGESRRVNYGYTF
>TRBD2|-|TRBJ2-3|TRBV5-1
TGCGCCAGCAGCCTGGGACTAGCGGGTTGGGCAGATACGCAGTATTTT
CASSLGLAGWADTQYF
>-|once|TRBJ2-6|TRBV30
TGTGCCTGGAGCCCTTTCGGACAGACAATGGCCAACGTCCTGACTTTC
CAWSPFGQTMANVLTF
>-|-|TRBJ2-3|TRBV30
TGTGCCTGGAACCAGGGTCTCGGCACAGATACGCAGTATTTT
CAWNQGLGTDTQYF
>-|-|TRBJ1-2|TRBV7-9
TGTGCCAGCAGCACTTACCTTTTAGGGGTAACTAACTATGGCTACACCTTC
CASSTYLLGVTNYGYTF
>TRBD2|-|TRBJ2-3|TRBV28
TGTGCCAGCGGGGGGGGGTATTTT
CASGGGYF
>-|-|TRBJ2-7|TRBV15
TGTGCCACCAGCAGAGATCCCGGCTACGAGCAGTACTTC
CATSRDPGYEQYF